This T cell receptor beta chain was sequenced in a study of blood T cell repertoires in COVID-19. Study-wide context: Donors in the United States, Italy and Spain gave samples during acute or convalescent COVID-19.

This CDR3 is built from 16 residues. The germline CDR1 and CDR2 sequences are SGHRS and YFSETQ. The J segment lost 7 bases and the V segment lost 3 bases, leaving 7 bases of the junction unmatched. Some clones are missing from TCRdb's copy, which holds only in-frame ones; the method was immunoSEQ multiplex PCR. The sample lists about 220,000 clones; 88% were seen once. This sequence originates from a woman under 40 who had recovered from COVID-19. The chain has TRBV5-1 and TRBJ1-6; 10 bases are shared with TRBD1. The sequencing sample was made of PBMCs or T cells enriched from blood (not recorded which). In DNA, the CDR3 is TGCGCCAGCAGCTCTACCGGGACAGGGGACAATTCACCCCTCCACTTT. Protein: CASSSTGTGDNSPLHF.